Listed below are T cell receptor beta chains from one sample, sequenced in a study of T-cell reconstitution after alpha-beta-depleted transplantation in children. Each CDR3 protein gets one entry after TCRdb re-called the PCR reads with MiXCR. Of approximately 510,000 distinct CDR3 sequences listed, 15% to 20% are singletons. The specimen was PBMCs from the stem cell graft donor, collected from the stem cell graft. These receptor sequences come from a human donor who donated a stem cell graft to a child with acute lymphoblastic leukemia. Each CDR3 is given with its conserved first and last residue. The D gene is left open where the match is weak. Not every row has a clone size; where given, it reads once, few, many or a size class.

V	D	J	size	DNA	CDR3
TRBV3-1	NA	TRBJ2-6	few	TGTGCCAGCAGCCCTAATCAGGGTACTGGGGCCAACGTCCTGACTTTC	CASSPNQGTGANVLTF
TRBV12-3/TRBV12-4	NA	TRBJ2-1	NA	TGTGCCAGCAGTCAGGGGTTCAATGAGCAGTTCTTC	CASSQGFNEQFF
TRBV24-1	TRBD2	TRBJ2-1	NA	TGTGCCACCAGTGATTTCCCAGCGGGGCAGCAGTTCTTC	CATSDFPAGQQFF
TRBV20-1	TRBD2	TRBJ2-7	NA	TGCTGTGCTAGAGAGGTCGCGGGAGACCCCTACGAGCAGTACTTC	CCAREVAGDPYEQYF
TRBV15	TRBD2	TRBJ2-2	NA	TGTGCCACCAGCCTACCGTGGACTAGCGGGAGGGAGAACACCGGGGAGCTGTTTTTT	CATSLPWTSGRENTGELFF
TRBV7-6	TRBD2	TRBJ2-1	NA	TGTGCCAGCAGCTTAGTGGCCGGGACTAGCGTGATGGGCGGGTTCTTC	CASSLVAGTSVMGGFF
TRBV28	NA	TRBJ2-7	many	TGTGCCAGCATAAACAGGGAAGGAGCACCTAGCTCCTACGAGCAGTACTTC	CASINREGAPSSYEQYF
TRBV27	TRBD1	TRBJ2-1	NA	TGTGCCAGCAGTCTTAATGAGGGACAGGGGTGGAATGAGCAGTTCTTC	CASSLNEGQGWNEQFF
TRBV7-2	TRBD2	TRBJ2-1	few	TGTGCCAGCAGCCTAGCGGGAGGATATCAATCCTACAATGAGCAGTTCTTC	CASSLAGGYQSYNEQFF
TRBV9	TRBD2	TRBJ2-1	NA	TGTGCCAGCAGCGTGATCGGGACTAGCGTCGATGAGCAGTTCTTC	CASSVIGTSVDEQFF
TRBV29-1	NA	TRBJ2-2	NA	TGCAGCGTTGTATGGACCGGGGAGCTGTTTTTT	CSVVWTGELFF
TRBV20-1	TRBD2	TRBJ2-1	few	TGCAGTGCTGAGGGAGGGTACTATGAGCAGTTCTTC	CSAEGGYYEQFF
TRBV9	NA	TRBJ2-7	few	TGTGCCAGCAGCGCCGGAGAGGGAGCTACCTACGAGCAGTACTTC	CASSAGEGATYEQYF
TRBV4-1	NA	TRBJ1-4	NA	TGCGCCAGCAGCCAAGTGATCGTCGGGCAGGGAAAACTGTTTTTT	CASSQVIVGQGKLFF
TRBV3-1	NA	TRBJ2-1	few	TGTGCCAGCAGCCCACTCAAAACGGGGGTCGATGAGCAGTTCTTC	CASSPLKTGVDEQFF
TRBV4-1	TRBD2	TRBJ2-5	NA	TGCGCCAGCAGCCATGCCGGGCCTGGCGGGAGGGCCGGAAGCGAGACCCAGTACTTC	CASSHAGPGGRAGSETQYF
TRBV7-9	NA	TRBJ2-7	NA	TGTGCCAGCAGCCTCATAGGGGCTCGGGTAATTAACTACGAGCAGTACTTC	CASSLIGARVINYEQYF
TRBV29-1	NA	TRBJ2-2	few	TGCAGCGTTGATTCTGGAAAAGGCACCGGGGAGCTGTTTTTT	CSVDSGKGTGELFF
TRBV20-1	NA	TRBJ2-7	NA	TGCAGTGCCTGGCCCGCCTCCTACGAGCAGTACTTC	CSAWPASYEQYF
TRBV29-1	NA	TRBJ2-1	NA	TGCAGCGTTGAAGGGGAAGGGTTTGAGCAGTTCTTC	CSVEGEGFEQFF
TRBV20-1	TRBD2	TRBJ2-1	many	TGCAGTGCTGTAGGGACTAGCGGAAGAATCTCCTACAATGAGCAGTTCTTC	CSAVGTSGRISYNEQFF
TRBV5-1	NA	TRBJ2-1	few	TGCGCCAGCAGCTTGGGGGACACTTACTACAATGAGCAGTTCTTC	CASSLGDTYYNEQFF
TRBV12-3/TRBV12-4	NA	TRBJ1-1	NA	TGTGCCAGCAGTTCCTGGACAGCCAACACTGAAGCTTTCTTT	CASSSWTANTEAFF
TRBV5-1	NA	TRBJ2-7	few	TGCGCCAGCAGCTTGGAGGGTTTAGAGTACGAGCAGTACTTC	CASSLEGLEYEQYF
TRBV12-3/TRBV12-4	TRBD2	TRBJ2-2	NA	TGTGCCAGCAGCGTCGGGGGGACTAGCGGGAGTTGGGGGAAGACCGGGGAGCTGTTTTTT	CASSVGGTSGSWGKTGELFF
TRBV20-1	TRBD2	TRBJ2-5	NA	TGCAGTGCAGAGGGACTAGCGGGAGAGTCTGAGAGAGGAGAGACCCAGTACTTC	CSAEGLAGESERGETQYF
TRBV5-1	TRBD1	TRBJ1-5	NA	TGCGCCAGCAGCGTGGACAGGCCAGATCAGCCCCAGCATTTT	CASSVDRPDQPQHF
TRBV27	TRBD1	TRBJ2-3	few	TGTGCCAGCAGTTTATCGGTTTGGGACAGGGGCACAGATACGCAGTATTTT	CASSLSVWDRGTDTQYF
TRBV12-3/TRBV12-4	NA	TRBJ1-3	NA	TGTGCCAGCAGTCTCGACGGATTTTCCTCTGGAAACACCATATATTTT	CASSLDGFSSGNTIYF
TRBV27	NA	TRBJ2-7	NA	TGTGCCAGCAGTTTTGGGAGGATCTACGAGCAGTACTTC	CASSFGRIYEQYF
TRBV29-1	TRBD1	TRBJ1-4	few	TGCAGCGTTGACGCGACAGGGGGGGATGAAAAACTGTTTTTT	CSVDATGGDEKLFF
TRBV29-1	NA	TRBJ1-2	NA	TGCAGCGTTCAGGGGCAGGGGATATATGGCTACACCTTC	CSVQGQGIYGYTF
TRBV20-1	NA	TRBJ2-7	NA	TGCAGTGCGGAAGACGGTAGGGGCTACGAGCAGTACTTC	CSAEDGRGYEQYF
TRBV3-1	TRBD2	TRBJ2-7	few	TGTGCCAGCAGCCCTTTAGCGGGAGTTGGTTTTGGAGGCGAGCAGTACTTC	CASSPLAGVGFGGEQYF
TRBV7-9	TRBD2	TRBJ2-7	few	TGTGCCAGCAGCTCCGGACTAGCGGAGCCCTACGAGCAGTACTTC	CASSSGLAEPYEQYF
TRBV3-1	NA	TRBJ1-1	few	TGTGCCAGCAGCCAAGGGGGGAGGGCTTTCTTT	CASSQGGRAFF
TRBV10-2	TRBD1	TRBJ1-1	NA	TGCGCCAGCGGGGACAGGGAGGTTCGAACTGAAGCTTTCTTT	CASGDREVRTEAFF
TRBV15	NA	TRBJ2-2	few	TGTGCCACCGCCGACAGAGCGAACACCGGGGAGCTGTTTTTT	CATADRANTGELFF
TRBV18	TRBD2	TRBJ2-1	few	TGTGCCAGCTCACGGATTACTAGCGGGAGCTCTGGTGAGCAGTTCTTC	CASSRITSGSSGEQFF
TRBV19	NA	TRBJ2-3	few	TGTGCCAGTAGTATTAGGTTAAGGGCCACAGATACGCAGTATTTT	CASSIRLRATDTQYF
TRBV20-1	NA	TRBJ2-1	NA	TGCAGTTACCGGTCCGGGGACAATGAGCAGTTCTTC	CSYRSGDNEQFF
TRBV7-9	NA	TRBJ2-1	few	TGTGCCAGCAGCATTTTTAGCGGCAGCTCCTACAATGAGCAGTTCTTC	CASSIFSGSSYNEQFF
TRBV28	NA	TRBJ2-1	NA	TGTGCCAGCAGTCTGCACATCCAACCCGGGGGCTCCTACAATGAGCAGTTCTTC	CASSLHIQPGGSYNEQFF
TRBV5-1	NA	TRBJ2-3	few	TGCGCCAGCAGCCGGATAGAACAGGCAAGCACAGATACGCAGTATTTT	CASSRIEQASTDTQYF
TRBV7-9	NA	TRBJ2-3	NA	TGTGCCAGCCAACGGCCCGGTCGCACAGATACGCAGTATTTT	CASQRPGRTDTQYF
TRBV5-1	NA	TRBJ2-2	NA	TGCGCCAGCAGCTTGCCCGACAGATACGGGGAGCTGTTTTTT	CASSLPDRYGELFF
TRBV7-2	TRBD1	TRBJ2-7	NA	TGTGCCAGCAGCCTCTCACGGAAAGACAGGGATTCCTACGAGCAGTACTTC	CASSLSRKDRDSYEQYF
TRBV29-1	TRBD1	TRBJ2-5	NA	TGCAGCGTACGGGACAGGTTGGGCCAAGAGACCCAGTACTTC	CSVRDRLGQETQYF
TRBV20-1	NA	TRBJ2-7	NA	TGCAGTGCTAACTACGAGCAGTACTTC	CSANYEQYF
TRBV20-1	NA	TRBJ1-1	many	TGCAGTGCTAGGAGGGAACCGGGGTCTGAAGCTTTCTTT	CSARREPGSEAFF
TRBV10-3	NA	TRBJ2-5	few	TGTGCCATCAGTGAGTGGGCACAACAAGAGACCCAGTACTTC	CAISEWAQQETQYF
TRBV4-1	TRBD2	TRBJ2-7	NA	TGCGCCAGCAGCCCTCAAGGGACTAGCGGGATTTCTGGGGAGCAGTACTTC	CASSPQGTSGISGEQYF
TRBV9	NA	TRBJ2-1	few	TGTGCCAGCAGCGTAGGGGCGGGACGAACTTACAATGAGCAGTTCTTC	CASSVGAGRTYNEQFF
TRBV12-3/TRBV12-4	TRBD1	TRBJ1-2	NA	TGTGCCAGCAGTCGTATACGGACAGGGGGTTTGAATGGCTACACCTTC	CASSRIRTGGLNGYTF
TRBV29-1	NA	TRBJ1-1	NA	TGCAGCGTTGAGTGGGGAACCCTGAACACTGAAGCTTTATTT	CSVEWGTLNTEALF